The clone carrying this T cell receptor beta chain showed up just a few times. Authors of the study amplified TCR beta CDR3 regions from RNA transcripts. Using the HTBI primer set, a first-round RT-PCR was run on the TCR CDR3. TCRdb called the multiplex PCR reads again in MiXCR, with one record for every CDR3 protein. The data show hundreds of thousands of distinct CDR3 sequences, under 15% seen once. Germline CDR1 and CDR2: SGHRS and YFSETQ. CDR3 length: 14 residues. Trimming cost V 7 bases and J 3 bases; bases outside gene matches: 7. These data originate in a study of T cells in Graves' hyperthyroidism and ophthalmopathy. For the study at large: Peripheral blood draws took place at initial diagnosis, ahead of any treatment.

Subjects aged 18 to 65 presented with newly diagnosed hyperthyroidism of less than 2 months' duration. PBMCs came from 10 ml fresh peripheral blood. The gene calls are TRBV5-1 and TRBJ2-1, with 7 nucleotides matching TRBD1. This receptor was taken from a woman between 18 and 29 years old with Graves' hyperthyroidism. The sample was blood. This CDR3 is CASGPAGGYNEQFF. DNA for the CDR3: TGCGCCAGCGGGCCAGCAGGGGGCTACAATGAGCAGTTCTTC.